This T cell receptor beta chain was observed in a study of siplizumab effects on memory and regulatory T cells. CDR1 is SGHRS and CDR2 is YFSETQ in the germline V gene. The CDR3 has 16 residues. V lost 6 bases, J lost 3 bases, and 22 bases lay in between. The assay covered some 100,000 TCR templates per sample. Produced via immunoSEQ multiplex PCR; TCRdb's table is partial and in-frame only. This sample has just under 85,000 clones, with roughly 90% found just once. With regard to this clone: Its cognate antigen is unknown.

Study-level points and caveats: Versus less than 35% in controls, the mappable alloreactive CD4+ clones averaged roughly 69% Treg-derived with siplizumab. Alloreactive sequences that could be traced to unstimulated CD4+ memory cells showed a significant reduction under siplizumab.

Sequences were obtained from Tregs sorted from blood. The chain employs TRBV5-1 and TRBJ2-7, with D tentatively TRBD2 (5 bases). This sequence was found in a human donor in good health. CDR3 bases: TGCGCCAGCACCCTTCGGACCACCACGGGAAACTACGAGCAGTACTTC. It encodes CASTLRTTTGNYEQYF.